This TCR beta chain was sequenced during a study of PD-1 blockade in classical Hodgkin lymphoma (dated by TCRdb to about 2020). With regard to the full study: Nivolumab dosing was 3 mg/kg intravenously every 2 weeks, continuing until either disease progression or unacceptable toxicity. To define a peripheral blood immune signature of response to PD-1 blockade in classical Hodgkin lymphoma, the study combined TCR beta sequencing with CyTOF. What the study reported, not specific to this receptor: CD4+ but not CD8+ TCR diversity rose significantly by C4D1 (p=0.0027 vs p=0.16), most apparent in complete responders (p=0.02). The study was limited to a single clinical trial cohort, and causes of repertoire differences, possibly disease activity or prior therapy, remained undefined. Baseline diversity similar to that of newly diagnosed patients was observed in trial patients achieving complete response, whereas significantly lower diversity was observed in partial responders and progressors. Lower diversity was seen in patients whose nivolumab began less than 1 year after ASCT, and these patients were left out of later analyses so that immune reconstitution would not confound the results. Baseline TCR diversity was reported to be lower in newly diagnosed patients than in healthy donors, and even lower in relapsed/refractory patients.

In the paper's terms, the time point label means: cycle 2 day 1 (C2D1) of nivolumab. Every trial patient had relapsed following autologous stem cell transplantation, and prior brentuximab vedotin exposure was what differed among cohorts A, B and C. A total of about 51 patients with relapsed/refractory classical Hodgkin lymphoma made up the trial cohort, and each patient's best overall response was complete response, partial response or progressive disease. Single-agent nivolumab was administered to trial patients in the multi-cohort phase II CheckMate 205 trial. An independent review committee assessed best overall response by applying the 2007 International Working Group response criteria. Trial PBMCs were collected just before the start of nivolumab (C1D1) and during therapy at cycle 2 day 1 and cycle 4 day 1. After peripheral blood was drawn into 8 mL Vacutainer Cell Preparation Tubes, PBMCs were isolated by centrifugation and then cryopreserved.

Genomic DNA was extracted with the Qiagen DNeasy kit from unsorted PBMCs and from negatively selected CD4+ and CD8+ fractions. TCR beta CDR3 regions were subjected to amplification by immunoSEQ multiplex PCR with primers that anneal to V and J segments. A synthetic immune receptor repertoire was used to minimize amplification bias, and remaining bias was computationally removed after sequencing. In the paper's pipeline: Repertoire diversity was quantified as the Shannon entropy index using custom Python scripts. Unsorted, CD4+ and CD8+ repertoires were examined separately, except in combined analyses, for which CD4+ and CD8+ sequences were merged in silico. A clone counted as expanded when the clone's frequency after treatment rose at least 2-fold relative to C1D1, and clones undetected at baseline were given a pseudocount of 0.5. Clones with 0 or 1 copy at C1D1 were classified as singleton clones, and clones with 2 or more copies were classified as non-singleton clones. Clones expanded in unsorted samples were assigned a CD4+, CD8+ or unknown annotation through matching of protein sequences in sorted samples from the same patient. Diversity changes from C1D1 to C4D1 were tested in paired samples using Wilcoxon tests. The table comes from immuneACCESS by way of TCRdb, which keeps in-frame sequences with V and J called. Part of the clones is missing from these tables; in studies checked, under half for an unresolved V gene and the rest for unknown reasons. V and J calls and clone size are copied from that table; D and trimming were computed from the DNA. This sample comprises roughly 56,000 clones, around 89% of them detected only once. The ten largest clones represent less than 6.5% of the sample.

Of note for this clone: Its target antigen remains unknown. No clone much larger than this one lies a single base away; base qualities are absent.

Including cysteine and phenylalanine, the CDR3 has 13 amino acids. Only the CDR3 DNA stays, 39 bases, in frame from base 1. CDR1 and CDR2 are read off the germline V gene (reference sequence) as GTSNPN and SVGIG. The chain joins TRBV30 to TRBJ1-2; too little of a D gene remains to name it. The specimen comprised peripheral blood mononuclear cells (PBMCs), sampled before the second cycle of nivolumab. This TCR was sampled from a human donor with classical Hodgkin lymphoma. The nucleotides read TGTGCGAGGCGCCTGACTTCGGGCTATGGCTACACCTTC. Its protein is CARRLTSGYGYTF.